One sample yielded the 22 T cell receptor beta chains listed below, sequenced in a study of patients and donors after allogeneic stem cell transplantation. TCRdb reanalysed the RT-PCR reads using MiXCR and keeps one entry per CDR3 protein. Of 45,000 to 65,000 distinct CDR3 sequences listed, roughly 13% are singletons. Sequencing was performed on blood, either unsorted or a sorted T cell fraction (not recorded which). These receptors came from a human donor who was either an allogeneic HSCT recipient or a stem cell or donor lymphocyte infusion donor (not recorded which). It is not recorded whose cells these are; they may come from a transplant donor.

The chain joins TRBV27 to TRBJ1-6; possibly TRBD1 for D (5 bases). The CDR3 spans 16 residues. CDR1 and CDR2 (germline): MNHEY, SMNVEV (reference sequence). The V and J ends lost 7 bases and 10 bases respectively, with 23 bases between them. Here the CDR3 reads CASTLSGEGQLSPLHF. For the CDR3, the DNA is TGTGCCAGCACCCTTTCGGGGGAGGGCCAATTGTCACCCCTCCACTTT.

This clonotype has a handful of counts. This chain's CDR3 is CSAARGLWHPRNEKLFF. CDR3 DNA: TGCAGTGCAGCTAGAGGATTGTGGCACCCCCGGAATGAAAAACTGTTTTTT. The chain recombines TRBV20-1 with TRBJ1-4; D is unclear. V was pared by 6 bases and J by 5 bases, with 25 bases between. This CDR3 has 17 amino acids. Germline CDR1 DFQATT, CDR2 SNEGSKA (reference sequence).

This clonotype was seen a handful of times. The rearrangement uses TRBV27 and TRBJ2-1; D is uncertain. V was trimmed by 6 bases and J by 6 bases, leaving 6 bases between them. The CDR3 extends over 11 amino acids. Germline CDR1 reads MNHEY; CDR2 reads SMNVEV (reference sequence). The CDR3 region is CASSLFNEQFF. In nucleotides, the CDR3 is TGTGCCAGCAGCCTTTTCAATGAGCAGTTCTTC.

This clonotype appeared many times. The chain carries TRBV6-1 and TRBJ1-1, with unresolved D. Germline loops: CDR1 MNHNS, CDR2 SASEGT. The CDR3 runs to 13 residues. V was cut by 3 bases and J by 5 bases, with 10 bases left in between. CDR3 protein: CASSDKGYTEAFF. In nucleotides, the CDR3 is TGTGCCAGCAGTGATAAAGGCTATACTGAAGCTTTCTTT.

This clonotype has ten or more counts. CDR3 protein: CSVVPGQGWNTEAFF. CDR3 nucleotides: TGCAGCGTCGTCCCGGGACAGGGCTGGAACACTGAAGCTTTCTTT. This rearrangement joins TRBV29-1 to TRBJ1-1; 9 nucleotides line up with TRBD1. The length of the CDR3 is 15 residues. The trim removed 6 bases at V and 1 base at J, leaving 9 bases unmatched. CDR1 SQVTM and CDR2 ANQGSEA come from the germline V gene.

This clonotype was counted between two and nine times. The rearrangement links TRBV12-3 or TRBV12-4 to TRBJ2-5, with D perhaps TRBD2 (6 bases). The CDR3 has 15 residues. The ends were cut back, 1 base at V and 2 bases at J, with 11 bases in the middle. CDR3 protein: CASSLVVAGQETQYF. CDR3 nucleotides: TGTGCCAGCAGTTTAGTGGTCGCGGGGCAAGAGACCCAGTACTTC.

Written as DNA, the CDR3 is TGTGCCAGCAGTTACTCTACTAGTCCCATCTACGAGCAGTACTTC. It is translated as CASSYSTSPIYEQYF. V gene TRBV6-5 combines with J gene TRBJ2-7; D possibly corresponds to TRBD2 (5 bases). Per the germline V gene, CDR1 is MNHEY and CDR2 is SVGAGI. V lost 0 bases and J 3 bases, leaving 12 bases between the germline ends. CDR3 size: 15 residues.

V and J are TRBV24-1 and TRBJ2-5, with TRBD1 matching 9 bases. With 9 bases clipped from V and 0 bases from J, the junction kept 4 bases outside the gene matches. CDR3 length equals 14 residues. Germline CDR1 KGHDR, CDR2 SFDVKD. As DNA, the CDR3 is TGTGCCACCGGACAGGGGAGGAACCAAGAGACCCAGTACTTC. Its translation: CATGQGRNQETQYF.

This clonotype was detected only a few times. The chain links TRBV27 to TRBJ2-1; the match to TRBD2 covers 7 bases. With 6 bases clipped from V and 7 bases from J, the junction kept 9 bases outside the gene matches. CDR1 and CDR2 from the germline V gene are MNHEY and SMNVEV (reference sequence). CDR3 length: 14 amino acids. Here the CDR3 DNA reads TGTGCCAGCAGGATGCTAGCGGAAGGAAATGAGCAGTTCTTC. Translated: CASRMLAEGNEQFF.

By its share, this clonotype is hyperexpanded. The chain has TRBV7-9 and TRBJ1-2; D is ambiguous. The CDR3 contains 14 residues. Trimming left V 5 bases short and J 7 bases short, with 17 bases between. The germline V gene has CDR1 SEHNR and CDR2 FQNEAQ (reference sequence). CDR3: CASSRSEGNPGYTF. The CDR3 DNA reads TGTGCCAGCAGCCGGTCGGAGGGAAACCCTGGCTACACCTTC.

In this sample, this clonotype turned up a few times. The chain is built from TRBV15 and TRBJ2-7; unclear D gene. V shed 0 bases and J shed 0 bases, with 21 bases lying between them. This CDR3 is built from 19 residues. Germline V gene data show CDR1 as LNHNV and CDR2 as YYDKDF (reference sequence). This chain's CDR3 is CATSRDLGYGERLSYEQYF. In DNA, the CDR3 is TGTGCCACCAGCAGAGATCTAGGCTATGGCGAGCGCCTCTCCTACGAGCAGTACTTC.

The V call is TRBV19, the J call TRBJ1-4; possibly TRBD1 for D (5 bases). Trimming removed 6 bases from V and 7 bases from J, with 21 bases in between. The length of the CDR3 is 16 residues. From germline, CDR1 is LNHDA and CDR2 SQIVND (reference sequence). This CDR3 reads CASSHIAGLRGEKLFF. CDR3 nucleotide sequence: TGTGCCAGTAGCCACATCGCGGGGCTCCGTGGTGAAAAACTGTTTTTT.

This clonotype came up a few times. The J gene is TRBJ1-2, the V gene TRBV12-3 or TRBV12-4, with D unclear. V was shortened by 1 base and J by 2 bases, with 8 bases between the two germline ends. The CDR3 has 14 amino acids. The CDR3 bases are TGTGCCAGCAGTTTAGTCTCCGCCAACTATGGCTACACCTTC. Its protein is CASSLVSANYGYTF.

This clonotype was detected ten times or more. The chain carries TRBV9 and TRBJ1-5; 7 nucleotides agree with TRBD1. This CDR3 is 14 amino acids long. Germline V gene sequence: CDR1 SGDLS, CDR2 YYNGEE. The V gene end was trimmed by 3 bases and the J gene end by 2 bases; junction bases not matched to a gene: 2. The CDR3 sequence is CASSAGTGNQPQHF. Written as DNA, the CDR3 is TGTGCCAGCAGCGCGGGGACAGGCAATCAGCCCCAGCATTTT.

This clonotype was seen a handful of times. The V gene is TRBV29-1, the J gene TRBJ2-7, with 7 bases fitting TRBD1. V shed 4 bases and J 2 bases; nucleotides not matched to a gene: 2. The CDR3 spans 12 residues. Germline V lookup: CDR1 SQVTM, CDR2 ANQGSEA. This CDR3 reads CSVGDRAYEQYF. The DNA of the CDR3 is TGCAGCGTTGGGGACAGAGCCTACGAGCAGTACTTC.

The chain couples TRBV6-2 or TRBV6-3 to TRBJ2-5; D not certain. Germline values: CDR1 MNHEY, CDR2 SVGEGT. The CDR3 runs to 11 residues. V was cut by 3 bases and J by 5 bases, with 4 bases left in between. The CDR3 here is CASSYVETQYF. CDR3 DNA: TGTGCCAGCAGTTATGTGGAGACCCAGTACTTC.

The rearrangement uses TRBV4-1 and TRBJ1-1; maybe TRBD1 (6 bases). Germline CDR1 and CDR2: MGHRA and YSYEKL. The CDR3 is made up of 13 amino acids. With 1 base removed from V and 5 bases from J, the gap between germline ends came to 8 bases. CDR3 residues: CASSQGGQTEAFF. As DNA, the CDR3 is TGCGCCAGCAGCCAAGGAGGACAGACTGAAGCTTTCTTT.

The CDR3 coding sequence is TGCGCCAGCAGCCAAGTCCCCCCGGGACAGGGGGACTACGAGCAGTACTTC. It translates to CASSQVPPGQGDYEQYF. V gene TRBV4-1 combines with J gene TRBJ2-7; 11 nucleotides match TRBD1. The CDR3 has 17 amino acids. Germline V gene sequence: CDR1 MGHRA, CDR2 YSYEKL. The ends lost 1 base at V and 3 bases at J; junction bases unmatched: 8.

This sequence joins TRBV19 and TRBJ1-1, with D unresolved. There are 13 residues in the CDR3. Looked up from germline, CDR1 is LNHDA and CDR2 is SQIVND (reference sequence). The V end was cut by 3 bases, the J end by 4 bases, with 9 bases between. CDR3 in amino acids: CASSIGVSTEAFF. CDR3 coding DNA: TGTGCCAGTAGTATCGGAGTGAGCACTGAAGCTTTCTTT. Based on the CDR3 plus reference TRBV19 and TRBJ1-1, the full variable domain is DGGITQSPKYLFRKEGQNVTLSCEQNLNHDAMYWYRQDPGQGLRLIYYSQIVNDFQKGDIAEGYSVSREKKESFPLTVTSAQKNPTAFYLCASSIGVSTEAFFGQGTRLTVV.

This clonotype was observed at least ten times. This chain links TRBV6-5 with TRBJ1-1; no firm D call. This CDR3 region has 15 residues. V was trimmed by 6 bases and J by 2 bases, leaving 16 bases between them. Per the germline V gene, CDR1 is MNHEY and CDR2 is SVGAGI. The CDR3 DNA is TGTGCCAGCAGCCCGTTGGAGAGATTAAACACTGAAGCTTTCTTT. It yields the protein CASSPLERLNTEAFF.

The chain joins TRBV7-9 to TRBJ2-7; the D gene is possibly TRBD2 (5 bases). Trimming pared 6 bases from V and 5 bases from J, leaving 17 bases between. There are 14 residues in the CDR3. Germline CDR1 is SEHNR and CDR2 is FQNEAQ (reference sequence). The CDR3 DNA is TGTGCCAGCAGTCGAAAGGCTAGCAGCGACGAGCAGTACTTC. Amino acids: CASSRKASSDEQYF.

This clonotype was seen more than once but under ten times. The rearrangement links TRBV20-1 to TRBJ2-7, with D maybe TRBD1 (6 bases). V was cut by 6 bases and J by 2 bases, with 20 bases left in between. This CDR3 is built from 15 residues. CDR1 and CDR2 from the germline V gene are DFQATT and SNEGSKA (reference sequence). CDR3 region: CSAPTPGTTTYEQYF. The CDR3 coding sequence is TGCAGTGCGCCCACCCCCGGGACAACTACCTACGAGCAGTACTTC.